The 10 T cell receptor beta chains below were found in one sample sequenced in a study of spatial heterogeneity in lung cancer. Using its own MiXCR run on the 5' RACE reads, TCRdb lists one record per CDR3 protein. This table has about 8,500 distinct CDR3 sequences, less than 9% appearing once. Time point here: sample taken at primary tumor resection. Unsorted whole RNA samples from tumor, nontumor lung or frozen PBMC were sequenced. The sample consisted of PBMCs, taken at surgery. Every receptor here comes from a female donor with early-stage non-small cell lung cancer.

This clonotype has only a few counts. The rearrangement uses TRBV2 and TRBJ2-5; D possibly corresponds to TRBD2 (6 bases). The germline gives CDR1 SNHLY, CDR2 FYNNEI. V lost 1 base, J lost 5 bases, and 23 bases lay in between. The CDR3 is 18 residues long. The CDR3 spells CASSEGQPGARSVETQYF. CDR3 sequence (DNA): TGTGCCAGCAGTGAAGGTCAACCGGGAGCAAGGTCTGTCGAGACCCAGTACTTC.

This clonotype is judged medium-sized. The V gene is TRBV5-1, the J gene TRBJ2-2, with D possibly TRBD1 on 5 matching bases. CDR3 size: 16 residues. Trimming shortened V by 1 base and J by 0 bases, and 10 bases separated the two germline ends. Germline V CDR1 and CDR2: SGHRS, YFSETQ. This chain's CDR3 is CASSLLQVANTGELFF. Here the CDR3 DNA reads TGCGCCAGCAGCTTGCTACAGGTCGCGAACACCGGGGAGCTGTTTTTT.

In its sample, this clonotype is medium-sized. CDR3 sequence reads: CASSEDLGLSSPLHF. The CDR3 region has the DNA TGTGCCAGCAGTGAAGATTTAGGGTTGAGTTCACCCCTCCACTTT. The V gene is TRBV6-1, the J gene TRBJ1-6; D is unresolved. The CDR3 loop spans 15 amino acids. Trimming left V 1 base short and J 9 bases short, with 13 bases between. CDR1 and CDR2 (germline): MNHNS, SASEGT.

This clonotype was observed at least ten times. The chain carries TRBV3-1 and TRBJ2-2; the match to TRBD2 covers 10 bases. V dropped 2 bases and J dropped 6; count of bases not matched to a gene: 3. Germline V CDR1 and CDR2: LGHDT, YNNKEL (reference sequence). The CDR3 runs to 15 residues. This CDR3 is CASSQTGLAAGELFF. CDR3 coding DNA: TGTGCCAGCAGCCAAACTGGACTAGCGGCCGGGGAGCTGTTTTTT.

This clonotype is judged medium-sized. V usage is TRBV5-1 and J usage is TRBJ2-7; TRBD1 is a possible D gene (6 bases). CDR3 length: 15 residues. Trimming left V 4 bases short and J 0 bases short, with 14 bases between. Per the germline V gene, CDR1 is SGHRS and CDR2 is YFSETQ. CDR3 nucleotide sequence: TGCGCCAGCAGCCCTGACAGGAGGAGCTCCTACGAGCAGTACTTC. This translates into CASSPDRRSSYEQYF.

This clonotype occurred many times. The chain is built from TRBV7-2 and TRBJ2-5; D is uncertain. Per germline, CDR1 SGHTA and CDR2 FQGNSA. V lost 5 bases and J 4 bases, leaving 11 bases between the germline ends. This CDR3 has 13 residues. The CDR3 is CASSANLRETQYF. DNA for the CDR3: TGTGCCAGCAGCGCAAACTTGCGAGAGACCCAGTACTTC.

This clonotype has only a few counts. The chain employs TRBV20-1 and TRBJ2-5; 12 nucleotides align to TRBD2. The CDR3 spans 14 residues. From germline, CDR1 is DFQATT and CDR2 SNEGSKA (reference sequence). V gave up 3 bases and J gave up 2 bases; unmatched junction bases: 1. The CDR3 DNA follows: TGCAGTGCTAGCCTAGCGGGAGGGCAAGAGACCCAGTACTTC. It codes for CSASLAGGQETQYF.

V and J are TRBV18 and TRBJ2-1, with D perhaps TRBD1 (5 bases). V lost 1 base, J lost 9 bases, and 16 bases lay in between. The CDR3 length is 15 residues. The germline CDR1 and CDR2 sequences are KGHSH and LQKENI. The CDR3: CASSPLQASRGEQFF. Written as DNA, the CDR3 is TGTGCCAGCTCACCACTGCAGGCCAGTAGGGGTGAGCAGTTCTTC.

Relative to its sample, this clonotype is medium-sized. V and J are TRBV20-1 and TRBJ2-4; D may be TRBD2 (6 bases). The CDR3 extends over 14 amino acids. V shed 3 bases and J shed 2 bases, with 11 bases lying between them. Germline V gene data show CDR1 as DFQATT and CDR2 as SNEGSKA (reference sequence). The CDR3 here is CSASGGLPKNIQYF. The DNA for the CDR3 is TGCAGTGCTAGCGGAGGGTTGCCCAAAAACATTCAGTACTTC.

This clonotype has ten or more counts. V usage is TRBV28 and J usage is TRBJ2-2, with 12 bases fitting TRBD2. This CDR3 is built from 17 residues. Trimming took 5 bases from V and 7 from J; bases not matched to a gene: 11. Germline CDR1 is MDHEN and CDR2 is SYDVKM. The CDR3 here is CASSPTRLAGVHGELFF. In nucleotides, the CDR3 is TGTGCCAGCAGTCCGACGAGACTAGCGGGAGTTCACGGGGAGCTGTTTTTT. Looking up the rest from reference TRBV28 and TRBJ2-2 gives the full variable domain: DVKVTQSSRYLVKRTGEKVFLECVQDMDHENMFWYRQDPGLGLRLIYFSYDVKMKEKGDIPEGYSVSREKKERFSLILESASTNQTSMYLCASSPTRLAGVHGELFFGEGSRLTVL.